This T cell receptor beta chain was recorded in a study of control samples from healthy donors and cancer patients. Assay used: immunoSEQ multiplex PCR; TCRdb lists only in-frame clones, some missing. The data hold under 110,000 clones, with 80% to 90% observed a single time. CDR3 length: 16 amino acids. V was cut by 0 bases and J by 0 bases, with 9 bases left in between. Germline V lookup: CDR1 LNHNV, CDR2 YYDKDF (reference sequence). The sample consisted of blood. The V call is TRBV15, the J call TRBJ2-1, with D unresolved. The TCR was taken from a man aged 25-45 years in good health. The CDR3 loop is CATSRDGWYSYNEQFF. CDR3 DNA sequence: TGTGCCACCAGCAGAGATGGGTGGTACTCCTACAATGAGCAGTTCTTC. Variable domain in full (rest from reference TRBV15 and TRBJ2-1): DAMVIQNPRYQVTQFGKPVTLSCSQTLNHNVMYWYQQKSSQAPKLLFHYYDKDFNNEADTPDNFQSRRPNTSFCFLDIRSPGLGDTAMYLCATSRDGWYSYNEQFFGPGTRLTVL.